This T cell receptor (beta chain) appears in the sequencing data of a study of glioma-infiltrating T cells. TCR alpha and beta CDR3 regions were amplified from RNA using iRepertoire nested multiplex PCR. One-step reverse transcription and amplification started from around 100-400 ng of tissue mRNA or PBMC total RNA. Using its own MiXCR run on the multiplex PCR reads, TCRdb lists one record per CDR3 protein. The table includes 100,000 to 150,000 distinct CDR3 sequences, 20% to 25% detected once. This clonotype has a handful of counts. This CDR3 is built from 14 residues. The V gene lost 4 bases and the J gene lost 4 bases, with 14 bases spanning the gap. Per the germline V gene, CDR1 is SGHNT and CDR2 is YYREEE (reference sequence).

The receptor comes from a human donor with low-grade glioma or glioblastoma, undergoing nonglioma brain surgery, or in good health (not recorded which). The chain uses TRBV5-4 and TRBJ2-5; the D is unclear. The sequencing input was glioma tissue, nonneoplastic brain tissue, or PBMCs (not recorded which). The CDR3 here is CASSKSDGRETQYF. CDR3 sequence (DNA): TGTGCCAGCAGCAAATCTGACGGACGAGAGACCCAGTACTTC.